The clone carrying this TCR beta chain was observed a handful of times. With 0 bases removed from V and 3 bases from J, the gap between germline ends came to 24 bases. CDR3 length equals 21 residues. Assignments of participants to cohorts depended upon their own reported clinical history. Up to 2 weeks before entering the study, exposed participants had met a COVID-19 case. The method was immunoSEQ multiplex PCR; TCRdb's version includes in-frame clones alone and lacks a portion of them. The sample shows roughly 250,000 clones, approximately 89% of them seen only once. This entry is derived from a study of blood T cell repertoires in COVID-19. As for the study in general: The United States, Italy and Spain were the sources of the acute and convalescent COVID-19 samples.

The sequence was collected from a woman aged 40 to 49 who had been exposed to COVID-19. Sequencing used PBMCs or T cells enriched from blood (not recorded which). The chain joins TRBV23-1 to TRBJ1-6; no definite D call. TRBV23-1 is reported as an ORF; its role is uncertain. The CDR3 loop reads CASSQSTHRVSGSCYNSPLHF. CDR3 coding DNA: TGCGCCAGCAGTCAATCCACTCATCGCGTTTCGGGGAGCTGCTATAATTCACCCCTCCACTTT.